This T cell receptor (beta chain) is drawn from a study of cytomegalovirus exposure and HLA in healthy donors. Study as a whole: In a later analysis, it was reported that the 120 validation repertoires had been produced on the same platform as the 700 or so repertoires belonging to the first cohort. The study, taken as a whole, reports: The listing of roughly 160 TCR beta chains classed them as cytomegalovirus-associated.

The protocol was immunoSEQ multiplex PCR, while the TCRdb copy is restricted to in-frame clones and leaves out a portion. The sample lists 120,000 or so clones, about 87% occurring once. V lost 1 base and J lost 3; bases outside the gene matches: 9. The germline V gene encodes CDR1 LNHNV and CDR2 YYDKDF (reference sequence). This CDR3 is built from 18 residues. Details on this clone: Its antigen is unidentified.

The V call is TRBV15, the J call TRBJ1-2; 12 positions match TRBD1. Sequenced sample: PBMCs. The clonotype was recovered from a woman between 18 and 29 years old in good health and CMV-seronegative. CDR3 in amino acids: CATSRGFFGTGGDYGYTF. The DNA of the CDR3 is TGTGCCACCAGCAGAGGTTTTTTCGGGACAGGGGGCGACTATGGCTACACCTTC.